The rows below give T cell receptor beta chains drawn from one sample of a study of cytomegalovirus exposure and HLA in healthy donors. Clones were read by immunoSEQ multiplex PCR, and TCRdb kept only the in-frame ones, dropping some. The table lists 100,000 to 150,000 clones, roughly 66% of them singletons, with over 1.5% in the top ten. The sample comprised PBMCs. These receptors all come from a man aged 18 to 35 in good health and CMV-seronegative. Both conserved end residues are part of each CDR3. The D gene is left open where the match is weak. Clone size is shown for a subset of rows, as once, few, many or a class of expanded clone.

d_call | clone_size | j_call | v_call | cdr3_aa | cdr3_nt
TRBD1 | NA | TRBJ1-2 | TRBV6-1 | CASTVQGNYGYTF | TGTGCCAGCACAGTACAGGGGAACTATGGCTACACCTTC
NA | NA | TRBJ1-4 | TRBV6-6 | CASRGEKLFF | TGTGCCAGCAGGGGCGAAAAACTGTTTTTT
NA | few | TRBJ2-2 | TRBV21-1 | CASSGNGTGITGELFF | TGTGCCAGCAGCGGCAACGGGACAGGGATCACCGGGGAGCTGTTTTTT
NA | NA | TRBJ2-2 | TRBV6-5 | CASRGSTGELFF | TGTGCCAGCAGGGGGAGCACCGGGGAGCTGTTTTTT
TRBD1 | once | TRBJ2-1 | TRBV5-1 | CASSLRGQGVNEQFF | TGCGCCAGCAGCCTAAGGGGACAGGGGGTGAATGAGCAGTTCTTC
TRBD2 | NA | TRBJ2-3 | TRBV19 | CASSGWTSGPTDTQYF | TGTGCCAGTAGTGGATGGACTAGCGGACCGACAGATACGCAGTATTTT
TRBD1 | NA | TRBJ2-1 | TRBV28 | CASLPHPGQDGNEQFF | TGTGCCAGCCTGCCTCACCCGGGACAGGACGGCAATGAGCAGTTCTTC
NA | few | TRBJ2-3 | TRBV28 | CASSFPPGPQAQYF | TGTGCCAGCAGTTTTCCTCCCGGCCCCCAGGCGCAGTATTTT
NA | NA | TRBJ2-3 | TRBV19 | CASSIEFPRQGLTDTQYF | TGTGCCAGTAGTATCGAATTTCCTAGACAGGGACTCACAGATACGCAGTATTTT
NA | NA | TRBJ1-3 | TRBV6-6 | CASSYGTGGNTIYF | TGTGCCAGCAGTTACGGAACGGGTGGAAACACCATATATTTT
NA | NA | TRBJ2-1 | TRBV6-4 | CASSTAGSSYNEQFF | TGTGCCAGCAGTACCGCGGGAAGTTCCTACAATGAGCAGTTCTTC
TRBD1 | few | TRBJ1-2 | TRBV28 | CASSKGQGVTNYGYPF | TGTGCCAGCAGTAAGGGACAGGGGGTAACTAACTATGGCTACCCCTTC
NA | NA | TRBJ2-3 | TRBV7-9 | CASSLGQVGGWREDTQYF | TGTGCCAGCAGCTTAGGACAAGTTGGAGGGTGGAGGGAAGATACGCAGTATTTT
NA | NA | TRBJ1-2 | TRBV15 | CATSDRGGPNPYGYTF | TGTGCCACCAGTGATAGGGGGGGCCCTAACCCTTATGGCTACACCTTC
TRBD2 | few | TRBJ2-2 | TRBV2 | CASSTVSGATGELFF | TGTGCCAGCAGCACGGTTAGCGGGGCCACCGGGGAGCTGTTTTTT
NA | NA | TRBJ2-2 | TRBV10-1 | CASSRRTLPGELFF | TGCGCCAGCAGTAGAAGGACACTTCCCGGGGAGCTGTTTTTT
TRBD1 | NA | TRBJ2-7 | TRBV5-1 | CASSATGDRGEQYF | TGCGCCAGCAGCGCGACAGGGGACAGGGGTGAGCAGTACTTC
NA | NA | TRBJ2-5 | TRBV29-1 | CSVVLGAGTQYF | TGCAGCGTTGTTCTGGGGGCAGGGACCCAGTACTTC
NA | NA | TRBJ2-7 | TRBV28 | CASSLRYEQYF | TGTGCCAGCAGTCTAAGATACGAGCAGTACTTC
TRBD2 | NA | TRBJ2-7 | TRBV9 | CASSASPGTIHSYEQYF | TGTGCCAGCAGCGCAAGTCCCGGGACTATTCACTCCTACGAGCAGTACTTC
NA | once | TRBJ2-6 | TRBV27 | CASRTGSGANVLTF | TGTGCCAGCAGGACAGGATCCGGGGCCAACGTCCTGACTTTC
NA | few | TRBJ2-3 | TRBV6-1 | CASRLRDSVSDTQYF | TGTGCCAGCAGACTCCGGGACTCAGTGTCGGATACGCAGTATTTT